The 16 T cell receptor beta chains below all came from one sample that was sequenced in a study of T cell changes during pregnancy in multiple sclerosis. This table comes from immunoSEQ multiplex PCR, and its TCRdb copy is limited to in-frame clones, with some not included. The repertoire holds about 39,000 clones, 92% seen once, with about 27% in the top ten. The starting material was CD8+ T cells from peripheral blood mononuclear cells, obtained before pregnancy. These receptors were collected from a female donor with multiple sclerosis, enrolled in a pregnancy study.

This clone showed up just once. The chain employs TRBV5-1 and TRBJ2-7, with unresolved D. Germline lookup yields CDR1 SGHRS and CDR2 YFSETQ. V was trimmed by 6 bases and J by 0 bases, leaving 13 bases between them. The CDR3 sequence is 14 residues long. The CDR3: CASTSGVLSYEQYF. The CDR3, as DNA: TGCGCCAGCACGTCAGGTGTTCTCTCCTACGAGCAGTACTTC.

This clone has just a few counts. The V and J genes are TRBV7-2 and TRBJ1-5; D not certain. The V and J ends lost 0 bases and 4 bases respectively, with 4 bases between them. The CDR3 has 13 residues. CDR1 is SGHTA, CDR2 FQGNSA, per germline. The CDR3 DNA follows: TGTGCCAGCAGCTTAGCCTTAAATCAGCCCCAGCATTTT. This gives the protein CASSLALNQPQHF.

The chain combines TRBV27 with TRBJ2-4; the match to TRBD1 covers 7 bases. The CDR3 is 14 amino acids. Per the germline V gene, CDR1 is MNHEY and CDR2 is SMNVEV (reference sequence). Germline trimming cut 5 bases from V and 9 bases from J; bases unmatched to any gene: 10. For the CDR3, the DNA is TGTGCCAGCAGTCCAGCCCGACAGGGTATCATTCAGTACTTC. Translated, it gives CASSPARQGIIQYF.

The chain employs TRBV4-1 and TRBJ2-1; D is undetermined. The CDR3 sequence is 13 residues long. The V gene's germline CDR1 is MGHRA and CDR2 YSYEKL. The V gene lost 1 base and the J gene lost 8 bases, with 9 bases spanning the gap. CDR3 in DNA: TGCGCCAGCAGCCAAGTTAGTTTCGATGAGCAGTTCTTC. It codes for CASSQVSFDEQFF.

The chain couples TRBV7-2 to TRBJ2-7; D is ambiguous. In germline, CDR1 is SGHTA, CDR2 FQGNSA. With 2 bases removed from V and 4 bases from J, the gap between germline ends came to 6 bases. This CDR3 has 12 residues. The CDR3 coding sequence is TGTGCCAGCAGCTTATCACAGTACGAGCAGTACTTC. Translating it yields CASSLSQYEQYF.

This chain joins TRBV29-1 and TRBJ2-1, with 8 bases identical to TRBD2. CDR3 length equals 15 residues. V shed 7 bases, J shed 1 base, and the junction held 9 bases outside the gene matches. Germline V gene sequence: CDR1 SQVTM, CDR2 ANQGSEA. CDR3 coding DNA: TGCAGCGGGGAGCCCAGCGGGAGTTCCTACAATGAGCAGTTCTTC. It encodes CSGEPSGSSYNEQFF.

V gene TRBV29-1 combines with J gene TRBJ2-3; D might be TRBD2 (5 bases). Trimming pared 6 bases from V and 6 bases from J, leaving 22 bases between. The CDR3 has 15 amino acids. Germline V gives CDR1 SQVTM, CDR2 ANQGSEA. Here the CDR3 reads CSVRVAQVSADTQYF. The CDR3 bases are TGCAGCGTGAGGGTAGCGCAAGTTTCGGCGGATACGCAGTATTTT.

The chain combines TRBV4-1 with TRBJ1-4; unclear D gene. V lost 0 bases to trimming and J lost 0 bases, with 8 bases between them. Germline CDR1 MGHRA, CDR2 YSYEKL. The CDR3 contains 16 residues. CDR3 DNA sequence: TGCGCCAGCAGCCAAGAGGAGCATGCAACTAATGAAAAACTGTTTTTT. Encoded protein: CASSQEEHATNEKLFF.

This clone was seen only once. The chain combines TRBV7-8 with TRBJ2-7; TRBD1 matches at 11 bases. The germline V gene encodes CDR1 SGHVS and CDR2 FQNEAQ. Germline trimming cut 5 bases from V and 7 bases from J; bases unmatched to any gene: 13. The length of the CDR3 is 16 residues. CDR3 in DNA: TGTGCCAGCAGCCCCCTCGGACAGGGGGCGTCAGGGGAGCAGTACTTC. This codes for CASSPLGQGASGEQYF.

J is TRBJ1-2 and V is TRBV13, with 7 bases lining up with TRBD1. Germline lookup yields CDR1 PRHDT and CDR2 FYEKMQ (reference sequence). The CDR3 is 12 residues long. J lost 9 bases, V lost 3 bases, and 4 bases had no gene match. CDR3 protein: CASSFDRVRYTF. CDR3 DNA sequence: TGTGCCAGCAGCTTTGACAGGGTACGCTACACCTTC.

V and J are TRBV15 and TRBJ2-7; D ambiguous. Trimming removed 3 bases at V and 0 bases at J, with 12 bases between. Germline V gene lookup returns CDR1 LNHNV and CDR2 YYDKDF (reference sequence). CDR3 length: 15 amino acids. CDR3 sequence: CATSSRSVGSYEQYF. DNA for the CDR3: TGTGCCACCAGCAGCCGGTCGGTTGGCTCCTACGAGCAGTACTTC.

By sample fraction, this clone is medium-sized. The chain joins TRBV6-1 to TRBJ2-7; 8 bases align to TRBD2. Trimming removed 3 bases from V and 1 base from J; junction bases left unmatched: 5. Germline loops: CDR1 MNHNS, CDR2 SASEGT. This CDR3 contains 15 residues. The CDR3 coding sequence is TGTGCCAGCAGTGAGAGAGCGGGGGAGTCCTACGAGCAGTACTTC. The encoded protein is CASSERAGESYEQYF.

The V gene is TRBV6-1, the J gene TRBJ1-1; 7 nucleotides agree with TRBD1. The CDR3 spans 13 residues. V dropped 5 bases and J dropped 1; count of bases not matched to a gene: 1. Per the germline V gene, CDR1 is MNHNS and CDR2 is SASEGT. This CDR3 is CASSKGANTEAFF. CDR3 nucleotide sequence: TGTGCCAGCAGTAAGGGGGCGAACACTGAAGCTTTCTTT.

The V call is TRBV16, the J call TRBJ1-2; weak D call: TRBD1 (6 bases). Germline-derived CDR1 and CDR2 are KGHSY and FQNENV. V gave up 0 bases and J gave up 8 bases, with 13 bases separating them. There are 14 residues in the CDR3. The CDR3 region has the DNA TGTGCCAGCAGCCAATCCGGGGGGGGCGAAGGCTACACCTTC. This sequence encodes CASSQSGGGEGYTF.

The chain has TRBV7-8 and TRBJ2-1; 12 nucleotides align to TRBD2. The CDR3 has 20 residues. CDR1 and CDR2 (germline): SGHVS, FQNEAQ. V shed 1 base, J shed 9 bases, and the junction held 19 bases outside the gene matches. The CDR3 DNA reads TGTGCCAGCAGCTTAGAGAGGTCGACTAGCGGGAGCCGGGTAAGGGGTGAGCAGTTCTTC. This translates into CASSLERSTSGSRVRGEQFF.

The V and J genes are TRBV9 and TRBJ2-1, with 7 nucleotides matching TRBD1. Germline V gives CDR1 SGDLS, CDR2 YYNGEE. V was clipped by 2 bases and J by 5 bases; unmatched bases: 4. The CDR3 spans 14 residues. The CDR3 spells CASSVGDRDNEQFF. The CDR3 coding sequence is TGTGCCAGCAGCGTTGGAGACAGGGACAATGAGCAGTTCTTC.